One sample yielded the 10 T cell receptor beta chains listed below, sequenced in a study of cytomegalovirus exposure and HLA in healthy donors (dated by TCRdb to about 2017). Receptors were amplified or captured by the immunoSEQ multiplex PCR assay. TCRdb mirrors the immuneACCESS table, restricted to in-frame sequences. Some clones are absent from its copies; in checked studies, under half trace to an unresolved V gene, and the reason for the others is unknown. Recorded for this sample are over 150,000 clones; roughly 90% of them occurred a single time. The ten most abundant clones make up more than 2% of the sample. Sample: PBMCs. The receptors come from a woman aged 18-29 years in good health and CMV-seronegative.

In its sample, this clone was seen a few times. V usage is TRBV5-1 and J usage is TRBJ2-7; 7 nucleotides line up with TRBD2. J was trimmed by 0 bases and V by 4 bases; bases with no gene match: 4. Germline V CDR1 and CDR2: SGHRS, YFSETQ. The CDR3 contains 14 residues. CDR3 nucleotide sequence: TGCGCCAGCAGCGGAAGGACTAGCTCCTACGAGCAGTACTTC. Translating it yields CASSGRTSSYEQYF.

In DNA, the CDR3 is TGCGCCAGCAGCCCCGGGACTAGCGGGACGAATGAGCAGTTCTTC. Translated: CASSPGTSGTNEQFF. This sequence joins TRBV5-1 and TRBJ2-1; 13 positions match TRBD2. V lost 4 bases, J lost 7 bases, and 5 bases stayed unmatched. Looked up from germline, CDR1 is SGHRS and CDR2 is YFSETQ. This CDR3 has 15 amino acids.

V is TRBV4-3 and J is TRBJ2-3; 11 bases agree with TRBD2. V lost 4 bases and J lost 2; bases outside the gene matches: 11. Germline-derived CDR1 and CDR2 are LGHNA and YSLEER. The CDR3 consists of 18 residues. The CDR3 DNA follows: TGCGCCAGCAGCCTATCTCGCGTAGCGGGAGGGGCCACAGATACGCAGTATTTT. Its protein is CASSLSRVAGGATDTQYF.

As to this clone: At the DNA level, this CDR3 is encoded by other sequences in the same sample as well. The genes are TRBV5-4 and TRBJ2-6; D gene ambiguous. V shed 0 bases and J shed 0 bases, with 4 bases lying between them. CDR3 length: 15 residues. Germline-derived CDR1 and CDR2 are SGHNT and YYREEE (reference sequence). The CDR3 loop reads CASSLELSGANVLTF. The CDR3 DNA sequence: TGTGCCAGCAGCTTGGAACTCTCTGGGGCCAACGTCCTGACTTTC.

The chain combines TRBV7-2 with TRBJ2-7, with TRBD2 as a possible D gene (6 bases). Germline CDR1 is SGHTA and CDR2 is FQGNSA. This CDR3 is built from 15 residues. Trimming removed 1 base at V and 7 bases at J, with 17 bases between. The CDR3 loop is CASSLEGLASREQYF. In nucleotides, the CDR3 is TGTGCCAGCAGCTTAGAGGGGCTAGCGTCAAGGGAGCAGTACTTC. Based on the CDR3 plus reference TRBV7-2 and TRBJ2-7, the full variable domain is GAGVSQSPSNKVTEKGKDVELRCDPISGHTALYWYRQSLGQGLEFLIYFQGNSAPDKSGLPSDRFSAERTGGSVSTLTIQRTQQEDSAVYLCASSLEGLASREQYFGPGTRLTVT.

The rearrangement links TRBV6-5 to TRBJ2-6; D unclear. The CDR3 contains 13 residues. V was pared by 5 bases and J by 0 bases, with 2 bases between. Germline CDR1 MNHEY, CDR2 SVGAGI. CDR3 protein: CASSLSGANVLTF. CDR3 DNA: TGTGCCAGCAGTCTCTCTGGGGCCAACGTCCTGACTTTC.

The chain couples TRBV5-6 to TRBJ1-2; D remains unclear. Trimming stripped 0 bases from V and 3 bases from J, with 6 bases between. From germline, CDR1 is SGHDT and CDR2 YYEEEE. The CDR3 extends over 13 amino acids. CDR3 sequence reads: CASSLESYYGYTF. CDR3 sequence (DNA): TGTGCCAGCAGCTTGGAGAGCTACTATGGCTACACCTTC.

This clone is a singleton in its sample. This chain links TRBV6-5 with TRBJ1-2; D may be TRBD1 (5 bases). Germline values: CDR1 MNHEY, CDR2 SVGAGI. V lost 7 bases and J lost 1, with 16 bases in between. This CDR3 has 15 residues. The CDR3 loop is CASTLNRGINYGYTF. The DNA of the CDR3 is TGTGCCAGCACCCTAAATAGGGGCATTAACTATGGCTACACCTTC.

This clone was detected only once. This chain connects TRBV27 to TRBJ2-7, with TRBD2 matching over 7 bases. Germline CDR1 reads MNHEY; CDR2 reads SMNVEV (reference sequence). Unmatched junction bases numbered 10, after V lost 7 bases and J lost 1 base. The CDR3 runs 15 residues. In nucleotides, the CDR3 is TGTGCCAGCACTATGGGGCGGGAGCGATCCTACGAGCAGTACTTC. Amino acid sequence: CASTMGRERSYEQYF.

The genes are TRBV6-1 and TRBJ1-2; D is uncertain. Germline values: CDR1 MNHNS, CDR2 SASEGT. This CDR3 spans 14 amino acids. Trimming stripped 2 bases from V and 1 base from J, with 8 bases between. CDR3 protein: CASSEWARNYGYTF. CDR3 bases: TGTGCCAGCAGTGAATGGGCCCGTAACTATGGCTACACCTTC.